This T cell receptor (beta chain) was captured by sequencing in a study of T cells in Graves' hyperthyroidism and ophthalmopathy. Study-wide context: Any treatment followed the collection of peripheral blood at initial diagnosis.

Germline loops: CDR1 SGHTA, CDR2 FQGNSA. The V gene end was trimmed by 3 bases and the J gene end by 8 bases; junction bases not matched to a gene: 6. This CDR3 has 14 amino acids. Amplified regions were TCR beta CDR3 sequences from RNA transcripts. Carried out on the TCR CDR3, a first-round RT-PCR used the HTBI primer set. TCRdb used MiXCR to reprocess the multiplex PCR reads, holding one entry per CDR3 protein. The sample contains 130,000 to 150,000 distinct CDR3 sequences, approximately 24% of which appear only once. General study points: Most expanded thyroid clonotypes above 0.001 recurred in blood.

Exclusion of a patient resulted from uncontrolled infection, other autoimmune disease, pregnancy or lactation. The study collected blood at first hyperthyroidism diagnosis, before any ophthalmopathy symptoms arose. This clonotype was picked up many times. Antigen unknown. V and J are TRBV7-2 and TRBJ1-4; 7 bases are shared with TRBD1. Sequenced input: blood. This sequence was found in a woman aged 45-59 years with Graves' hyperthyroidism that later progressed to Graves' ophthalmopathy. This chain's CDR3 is CASSFHRGEEKLFF. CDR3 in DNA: TGTGCCAGCAGCTTCCACAGGGGAGAGGAAAAACTGTTTTTT.